A single sample is the source of the 3 T cell receptor beta chains below, sequenced in a study of persistence of HIV-infected CD4 T cells. The immunoSEQ assay was version 4, run in survey mode. TCRdb's copy holds only in-frame clones and misses some; the assay was immunoSEQ multiplex PCR. The top ten clones hold about 0.46% of a sample with roughly 48,000 clones, around 90% of them seen once. Cells were stimulated nonspecifically with anti-CD3/anti-CD28 magnetic beads. Responding CD4+ T cells were sorted by upregulation of both CD40 ligand and CD69. Which antigens these TCRs recognize remains unknown. The specimen comprised CD4+ T cells sorted from PBMCs after roughly 20-hour stimulation, sampled from a patient who received antiretroviral therapy. These receptors were taken from an adult woman with HIV who was CMV-seropositive.

The J gene is TRBJ1-2, the V gene TRBV10-3; a possible D gene is TRBD1 (5 bases). The CDR3 is made up of 14 amino acids. V was cut by 2 bases and J by 11 bases, with 18 bases left in between. In germline, CDR1 is ENHRY, CDR2 SYGVKD. CDR3 nucleotide sequence: TGTGCCATCAGTGAGAGGCAGGGAATAGAGAGTTACACCTTC. Encoded protein: CAISERQGIESYTF.

The V call is TRBV7-2, the J call TRBJ2-1; TRBD2 aligns across 13 bases. Germline V CDR1 and CDR2: SGHTA, FQGNSA. V gave up 5 bases and J gave up 7 bases; unmatched junction bases: 11. CDR3 length: 17 residues. CDR3 in amino acids: CASSPYPGLAGLNEQFF. The CDR3, as DNA: TGTGCCAGCAGCCCCTACCCGGGACTAGCGGGGCTAAATGAGCAGTTCTTC. Filled out from reference TRBV7-2 and TRBJ2-1, the complete variable domain reads GAGVSQSPSNKVTEKGKDVELRCDPISGHTALYWYRQSLGQGLEFLIYFQGNSAPDKSGLPSDRFSAERTGGSVSTLTIQRTQQEDSAVYLCASSPYPGLAGLNEQFFGPGTRLTVL.

The gene calls are TRBV19 and TRBJ1-3; D gene ambiguous. The CDR3 has 15 amino acids. Between the trimmed V and J ends, which lost 3 bases and 0 bases, there was a span of 9 bases. Germline assignment: CDR1 LNHDA and CDR2 SQIVND (reference sequence). Written as DNA, the CDR3 is TGTGCCAGTAGTATTGCCCAGCTCTCTGGAAACACCATATATTTT. Protein: CASSIAQLSGNTIYF.